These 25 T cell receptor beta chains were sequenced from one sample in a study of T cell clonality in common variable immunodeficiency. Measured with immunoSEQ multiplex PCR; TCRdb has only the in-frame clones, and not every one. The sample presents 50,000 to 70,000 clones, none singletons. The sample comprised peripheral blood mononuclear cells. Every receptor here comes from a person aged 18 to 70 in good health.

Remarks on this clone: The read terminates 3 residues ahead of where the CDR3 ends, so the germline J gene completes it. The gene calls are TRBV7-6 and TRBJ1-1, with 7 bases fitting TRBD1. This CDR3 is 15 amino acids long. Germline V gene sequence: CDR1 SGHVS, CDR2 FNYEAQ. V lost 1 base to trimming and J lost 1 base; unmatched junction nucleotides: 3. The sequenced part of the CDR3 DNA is TGTGCCAGCAGCTTAGGGAGGACAGGGAACACTGAA. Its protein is CASSLGRTGNTE. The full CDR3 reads CASSLGRTGNTEAFF.

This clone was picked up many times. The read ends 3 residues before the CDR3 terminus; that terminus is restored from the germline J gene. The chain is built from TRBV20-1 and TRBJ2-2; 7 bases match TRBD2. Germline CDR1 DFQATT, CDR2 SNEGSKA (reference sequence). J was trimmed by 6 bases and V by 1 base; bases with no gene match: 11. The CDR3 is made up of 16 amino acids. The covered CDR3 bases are TGCAGTGCTAGAGGCAGGGTGGGAGGGCCTGCCGGGGAG. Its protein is CSARGRVGGPAGE. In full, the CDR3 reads CSARGRVGGPAGELFF.

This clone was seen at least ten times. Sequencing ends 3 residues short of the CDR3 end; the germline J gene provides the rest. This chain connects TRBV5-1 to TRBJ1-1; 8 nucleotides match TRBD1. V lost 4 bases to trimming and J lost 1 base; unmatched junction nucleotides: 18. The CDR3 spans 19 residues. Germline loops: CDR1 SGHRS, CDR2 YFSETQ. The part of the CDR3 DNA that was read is TGCGCCAGCAGCGCAAGACAGGGGAGGATGGTAAGTCGGAACACTGAA. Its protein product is CASSARQGRMVSRNTE. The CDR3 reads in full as CASSARQGRMVSRNTEAFF.

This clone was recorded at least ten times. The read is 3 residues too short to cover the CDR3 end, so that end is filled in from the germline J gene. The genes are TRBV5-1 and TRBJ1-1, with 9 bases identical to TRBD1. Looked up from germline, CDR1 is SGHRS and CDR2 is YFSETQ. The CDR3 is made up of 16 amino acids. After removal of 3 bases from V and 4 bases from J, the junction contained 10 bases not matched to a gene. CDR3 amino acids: CASSSDSQGAGTEAFF. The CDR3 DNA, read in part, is TGCGCCAGCAGCTCCGACTCACAGGGGGCCGGCACTGAA.

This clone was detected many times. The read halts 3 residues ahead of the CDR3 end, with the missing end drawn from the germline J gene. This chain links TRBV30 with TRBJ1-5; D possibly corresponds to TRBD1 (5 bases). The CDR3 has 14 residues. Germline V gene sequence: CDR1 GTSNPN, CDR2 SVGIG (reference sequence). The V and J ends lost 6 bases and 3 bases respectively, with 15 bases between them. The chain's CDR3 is CACTTDSYNQPQHF. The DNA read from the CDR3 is TGTGCCTGCACAACCGACAGTTACAATCAGCCC.

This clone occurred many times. CDR3 DNA, as far as it was read: TGTGCCAGCAGCTTAGCAGGGGCTAACTATGGC. It yields the protein CASSLAGANYG. The CDR3, in full, reads CASSLAGANYGYTF. The chain joins TRBV11-2 to TRBJ1-2; tentatively, D is TRBD1 (6 bases). The read gets to within 3 residues of the CDR3 end, and the germline J gene fills in the rest. Germline CDR1 is SGHAT and CDR2 is FQNNGV. Trimming shortened V by 1 base and J by 0 bases, and 6 bases separated the two germline ends. The CDR3 consists of 14 residues.

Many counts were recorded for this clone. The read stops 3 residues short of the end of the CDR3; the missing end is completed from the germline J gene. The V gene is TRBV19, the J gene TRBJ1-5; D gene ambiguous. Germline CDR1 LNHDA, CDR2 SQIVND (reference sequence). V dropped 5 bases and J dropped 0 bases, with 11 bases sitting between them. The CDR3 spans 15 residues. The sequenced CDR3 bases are TGTGCCAGTAGTTCCTCGGGGAATAGCAATCAGCCC. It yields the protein CASSSSGNSNQP. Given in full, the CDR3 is CASSSSGNSNQPQHF. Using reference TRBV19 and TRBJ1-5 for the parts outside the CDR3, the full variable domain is DGGITQSPKYLFRKEGQNVTLSCEQNLNHDAMYWYRQDPGQGLRLIYYSQIVNDFQKGDIAEGYSVSREKKESFPLTVTSAQKNPTAFYLCASSSSGNSNQPQHFGDGTRLSIL.

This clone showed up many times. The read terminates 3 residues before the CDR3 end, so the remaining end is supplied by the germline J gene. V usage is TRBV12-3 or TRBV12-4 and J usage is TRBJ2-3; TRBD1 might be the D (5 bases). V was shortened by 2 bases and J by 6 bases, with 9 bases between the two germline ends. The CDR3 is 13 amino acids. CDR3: CASSLFRADTQYF. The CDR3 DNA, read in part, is TGTGCCAGCAGTTTATTCAGGGCTGATACG.

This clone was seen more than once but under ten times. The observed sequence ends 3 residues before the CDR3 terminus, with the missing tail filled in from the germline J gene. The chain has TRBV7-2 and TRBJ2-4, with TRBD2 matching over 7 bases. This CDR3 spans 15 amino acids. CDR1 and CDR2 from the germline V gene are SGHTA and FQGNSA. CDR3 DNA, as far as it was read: TGTGCCAGCAGCTTAGGGGGGGGACGGGACTATGGT. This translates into CASSLGGGRDYG. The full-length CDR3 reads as CASSLGGGRDYGQYF.

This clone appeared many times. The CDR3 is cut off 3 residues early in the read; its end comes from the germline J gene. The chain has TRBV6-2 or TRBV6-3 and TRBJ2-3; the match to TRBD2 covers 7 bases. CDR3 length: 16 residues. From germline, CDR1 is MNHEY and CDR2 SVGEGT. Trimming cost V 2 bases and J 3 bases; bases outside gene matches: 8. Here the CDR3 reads CASSYTGTMGTDTQYF. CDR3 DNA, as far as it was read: TGTGCCAGCAGTTACACTGGGACTATGGGGACAGATACG.

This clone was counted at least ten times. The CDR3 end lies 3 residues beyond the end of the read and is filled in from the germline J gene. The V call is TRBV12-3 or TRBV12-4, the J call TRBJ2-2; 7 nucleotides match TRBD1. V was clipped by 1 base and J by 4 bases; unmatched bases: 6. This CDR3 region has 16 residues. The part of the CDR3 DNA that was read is TGTGCCAGCAGTTTAGGGACAGGCCGGGGCACCGGGGAG. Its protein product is CASSLGTGRGTGE. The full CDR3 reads CASSLGTGRGTGELFF.

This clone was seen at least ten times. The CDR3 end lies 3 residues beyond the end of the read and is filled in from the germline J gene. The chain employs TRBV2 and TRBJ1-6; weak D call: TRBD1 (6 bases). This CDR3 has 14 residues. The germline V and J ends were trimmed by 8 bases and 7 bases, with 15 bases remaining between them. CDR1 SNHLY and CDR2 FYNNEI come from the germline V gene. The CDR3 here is CASSPTGLNSPLHF. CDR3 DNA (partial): TGTGCCAGCTCCCCTACAGGGCTCAATTCACCC.

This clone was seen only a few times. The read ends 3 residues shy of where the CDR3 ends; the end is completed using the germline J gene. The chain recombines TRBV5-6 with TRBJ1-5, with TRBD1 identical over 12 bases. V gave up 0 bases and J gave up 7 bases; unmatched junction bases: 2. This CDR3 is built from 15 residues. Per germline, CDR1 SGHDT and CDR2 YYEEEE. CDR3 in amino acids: CASSLAGTGGQPQHF. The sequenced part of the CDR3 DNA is TGTGCCAGCAGCTTGGCCGGGACAGGGGGCCAGCCC.

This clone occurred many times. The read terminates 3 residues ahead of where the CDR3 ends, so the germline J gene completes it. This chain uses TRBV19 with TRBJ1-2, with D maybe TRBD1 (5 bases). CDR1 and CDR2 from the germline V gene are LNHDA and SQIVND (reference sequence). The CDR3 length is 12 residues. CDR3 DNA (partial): TGTGCCGCGAGCGGCGGGATGGGACTC. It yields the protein CAASGGMGL. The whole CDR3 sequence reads CAASGGMGLYTF. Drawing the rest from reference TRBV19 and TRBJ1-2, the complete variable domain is DGGITQSPKYLFRKEGQNVTLSCEQNLNHDAMYWYRQDPGQGLRLIYYSQIVNDFQKGDIAEGYSVSREKKESFPLTVTSAQKNPTAFYLCAASGGMGLYTFGSGTRLTVV.

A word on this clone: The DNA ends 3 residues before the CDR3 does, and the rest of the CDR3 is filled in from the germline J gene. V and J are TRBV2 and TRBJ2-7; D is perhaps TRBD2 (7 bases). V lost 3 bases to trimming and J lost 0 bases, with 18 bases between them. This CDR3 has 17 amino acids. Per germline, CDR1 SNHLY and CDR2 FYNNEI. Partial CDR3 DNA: TGTGCCAGCAGTGATATCTGGGGGCGGGAGACCTCCTACGAG. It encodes CASSDIWGRETSYE. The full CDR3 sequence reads CASSDIWGRETSYEQYF.

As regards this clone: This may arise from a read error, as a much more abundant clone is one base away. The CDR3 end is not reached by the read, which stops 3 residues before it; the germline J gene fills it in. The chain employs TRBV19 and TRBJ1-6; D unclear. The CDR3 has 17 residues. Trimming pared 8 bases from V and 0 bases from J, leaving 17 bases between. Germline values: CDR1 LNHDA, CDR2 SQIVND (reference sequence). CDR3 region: CASQAGWARSYNSPLHF. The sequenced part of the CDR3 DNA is TGTGCCAGTCAAGCGGGCTGGGCTCGCTCCTATAATTCACCC.

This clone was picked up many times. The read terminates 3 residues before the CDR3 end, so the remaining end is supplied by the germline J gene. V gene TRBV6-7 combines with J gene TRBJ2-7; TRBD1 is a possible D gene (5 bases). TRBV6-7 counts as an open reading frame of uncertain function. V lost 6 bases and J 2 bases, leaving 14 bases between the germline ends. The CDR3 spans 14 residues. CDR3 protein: CASSSLGPTYEQYF. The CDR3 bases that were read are TGTGCCAGCAGCTCCCTGGGGCCCACCTACGAG.

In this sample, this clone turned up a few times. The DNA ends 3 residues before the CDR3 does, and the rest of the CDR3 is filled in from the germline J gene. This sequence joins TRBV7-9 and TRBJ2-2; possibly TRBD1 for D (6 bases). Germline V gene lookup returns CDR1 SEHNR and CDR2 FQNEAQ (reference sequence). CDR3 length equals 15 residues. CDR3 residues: CASSLVGATNEKLFF. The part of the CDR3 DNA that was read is TGTGCCAGCAGCTTAGTGGGGGCAACTAATGAAAAG. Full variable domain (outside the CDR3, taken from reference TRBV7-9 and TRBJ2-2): DTGVSQNPRHKITKRGQNVTFRCDPISEHNRLYWYRQTLGQGPEFLTYFQNEAQLEKSRLLSDRFSAERPKGSFSTLEIQRTEQGDSAMYLCASSLVGATNEKLFFGEGSRLTVL.

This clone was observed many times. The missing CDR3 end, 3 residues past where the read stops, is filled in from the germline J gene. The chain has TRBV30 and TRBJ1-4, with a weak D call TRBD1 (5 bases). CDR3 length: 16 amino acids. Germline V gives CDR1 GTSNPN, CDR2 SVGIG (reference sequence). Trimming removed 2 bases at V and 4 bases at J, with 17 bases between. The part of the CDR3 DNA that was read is TGTGCCTGGAGTCACTACAGGCCCACCTATAATGAAAAA. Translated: CAWSHYRPTYNEK. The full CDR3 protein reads CAWSHYRPTYNEKLFF.

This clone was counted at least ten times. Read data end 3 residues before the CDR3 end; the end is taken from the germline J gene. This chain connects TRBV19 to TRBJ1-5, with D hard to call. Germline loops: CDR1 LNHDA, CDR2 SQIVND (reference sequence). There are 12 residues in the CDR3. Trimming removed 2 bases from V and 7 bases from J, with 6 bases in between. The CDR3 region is CASSIPLQPQHF. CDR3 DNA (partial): TGTGCCAGTAGTATACCTCTCCAGCCC.

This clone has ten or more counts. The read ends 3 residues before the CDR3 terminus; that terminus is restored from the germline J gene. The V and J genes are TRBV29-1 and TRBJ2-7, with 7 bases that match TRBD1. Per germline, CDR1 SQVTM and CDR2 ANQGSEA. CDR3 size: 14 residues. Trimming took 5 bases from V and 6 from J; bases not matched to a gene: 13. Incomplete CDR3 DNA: TGCAGCGTTTTCCCATCCGGGACAGTAGGCGAG. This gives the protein CSVFPSGTVGE. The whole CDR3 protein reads CSVFPSGTVGEQYF.

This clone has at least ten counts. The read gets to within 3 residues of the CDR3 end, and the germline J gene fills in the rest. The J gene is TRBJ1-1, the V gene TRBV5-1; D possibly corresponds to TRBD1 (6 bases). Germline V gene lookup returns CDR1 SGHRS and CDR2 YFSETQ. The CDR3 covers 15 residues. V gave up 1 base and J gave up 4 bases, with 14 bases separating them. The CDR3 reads CASSLLQGSATEAFF. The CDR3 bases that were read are TGCGCCAGCAGCTTGTTACAGGGTTCGGCCACTGAA.

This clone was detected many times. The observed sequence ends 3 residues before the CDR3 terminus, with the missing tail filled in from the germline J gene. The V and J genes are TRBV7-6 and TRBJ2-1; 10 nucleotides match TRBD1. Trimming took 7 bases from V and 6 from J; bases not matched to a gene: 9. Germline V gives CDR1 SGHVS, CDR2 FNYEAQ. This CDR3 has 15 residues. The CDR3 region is CASIPDRGSSNEQFF. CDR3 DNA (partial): TGTGCCAGCATCCCGGACAGGGGGAGTAGCAATGAG.

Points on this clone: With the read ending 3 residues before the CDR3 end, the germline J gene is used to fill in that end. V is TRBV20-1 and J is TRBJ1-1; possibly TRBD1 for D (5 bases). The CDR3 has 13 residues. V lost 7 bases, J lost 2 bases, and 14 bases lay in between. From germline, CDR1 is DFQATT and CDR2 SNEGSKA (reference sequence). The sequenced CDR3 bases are TGCAGTGTTCACTACAGGTTCAACACTGAA. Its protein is CSVHYRFNTE. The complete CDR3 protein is CSVHYRFNTEAFF.

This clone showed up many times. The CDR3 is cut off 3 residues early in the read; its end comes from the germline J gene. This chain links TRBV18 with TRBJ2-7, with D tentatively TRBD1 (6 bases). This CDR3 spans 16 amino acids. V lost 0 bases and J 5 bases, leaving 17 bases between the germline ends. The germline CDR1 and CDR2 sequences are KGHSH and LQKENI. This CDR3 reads CASSPPLRGRGDEQYF. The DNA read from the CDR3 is TGTGCCAGCTCACCACCTTTGCGCGGCAGGGGAGACGAG.